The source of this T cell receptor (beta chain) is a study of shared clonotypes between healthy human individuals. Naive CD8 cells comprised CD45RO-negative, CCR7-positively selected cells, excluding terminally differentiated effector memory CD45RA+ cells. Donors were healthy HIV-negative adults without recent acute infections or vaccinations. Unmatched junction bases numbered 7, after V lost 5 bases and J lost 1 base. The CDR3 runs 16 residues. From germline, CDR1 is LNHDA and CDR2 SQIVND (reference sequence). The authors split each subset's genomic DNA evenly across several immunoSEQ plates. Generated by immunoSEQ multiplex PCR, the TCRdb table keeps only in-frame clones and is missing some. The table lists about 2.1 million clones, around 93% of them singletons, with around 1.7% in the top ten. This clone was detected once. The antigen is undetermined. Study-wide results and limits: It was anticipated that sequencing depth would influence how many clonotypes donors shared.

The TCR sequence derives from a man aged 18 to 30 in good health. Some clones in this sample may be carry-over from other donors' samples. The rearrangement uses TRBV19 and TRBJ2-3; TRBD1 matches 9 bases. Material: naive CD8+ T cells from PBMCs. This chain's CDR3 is CASSLRGQGRTDTQYF. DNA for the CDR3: TGTGCCAGTAGTCTCCGGGGACAGGGACGCACAGATACGCAGTATTTT.